The T cell receptor (beta chain) under discussion was sequenced for a study of blood T cell repertoires in COVID-19. Sequencing used immunoSEQ multiplex PCR; TCRdb keeps in-frame clones, though not all of them. The sample records approximately 250,000 clones, roughly 86% being singletons. Trimming removed 2 bases at V and 5 bases at J, with 14 bases between. The CDR3 extends over 16 amino acids. Germline CDR1 is KGHDR and CDR2 is SFDVKD. Material: peripheral blood. The chain recombines TRBV24-1 with TRBJ2-2; a weak D match, TRBD2 (5 bases). This receptor was obtained from a man aged 50 to 59 with acute or convalescent COVID-19. The CDR3 sequence is CATSDWRGMVTGELFF. In DNA form, the CDR3 reads TGTGCCACCAGTGATTGGAGAGGGATGGTGACCGGGGAGCTGTTTTTT.